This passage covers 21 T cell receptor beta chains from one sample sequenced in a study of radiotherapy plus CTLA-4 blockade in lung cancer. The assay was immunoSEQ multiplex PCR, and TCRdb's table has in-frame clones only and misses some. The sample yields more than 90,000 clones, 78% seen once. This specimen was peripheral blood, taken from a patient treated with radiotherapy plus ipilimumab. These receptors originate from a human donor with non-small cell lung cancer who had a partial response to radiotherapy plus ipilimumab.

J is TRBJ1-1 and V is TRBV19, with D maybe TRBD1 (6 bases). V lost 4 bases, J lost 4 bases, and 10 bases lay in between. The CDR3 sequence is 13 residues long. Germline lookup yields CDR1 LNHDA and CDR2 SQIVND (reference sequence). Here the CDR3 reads CASSKGTRTEAFF. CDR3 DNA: TGTGCCAGTAGTAAAGGGACACGCACTGAAGCTTTCTTT. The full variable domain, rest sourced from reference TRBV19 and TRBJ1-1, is DGGITQSPKYLFRKEGQNVTLSCEQNLNHDAMYWYRQDPGQGLRLIYYSQIVNDFQKGDIAEGYSVSREKKESFPLTVTSAQKNPTAFYLCASSKGTRTEAFFGQGTRLTVV.

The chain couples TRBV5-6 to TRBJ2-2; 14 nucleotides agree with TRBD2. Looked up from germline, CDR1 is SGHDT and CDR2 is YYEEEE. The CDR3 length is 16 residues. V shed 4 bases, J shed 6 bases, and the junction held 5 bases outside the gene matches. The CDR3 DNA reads TGTGCCAGCAGCGAGGGACTAGCGGGAGAGTCCGGGGAGCTGTTTTTT. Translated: CASSEGLAGESGELFF.

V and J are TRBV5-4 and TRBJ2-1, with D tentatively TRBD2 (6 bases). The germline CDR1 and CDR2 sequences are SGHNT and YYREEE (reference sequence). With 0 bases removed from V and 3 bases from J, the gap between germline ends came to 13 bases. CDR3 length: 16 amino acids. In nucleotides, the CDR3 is TGTGCCAGCAGCTTGGCGGGAGCTGTTATCTACAATGAGCAGTTCTTC. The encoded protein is CASSLAGAVIYNEQFF.

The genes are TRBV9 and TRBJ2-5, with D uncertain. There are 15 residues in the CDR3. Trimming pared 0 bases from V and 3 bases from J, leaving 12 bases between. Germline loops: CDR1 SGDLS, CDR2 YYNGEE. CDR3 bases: TGTGCCAGCAGCGTAGCTCCCGGAGAAAAAGAGACCCAGTACTTC. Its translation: CASSVAPGEKETQYF.

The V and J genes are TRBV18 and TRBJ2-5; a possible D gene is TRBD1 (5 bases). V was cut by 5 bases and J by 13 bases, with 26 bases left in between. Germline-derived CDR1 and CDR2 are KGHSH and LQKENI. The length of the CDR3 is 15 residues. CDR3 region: CASSSNYRSIIPSYF. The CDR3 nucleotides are TGTGCCAGCTCATCCAACTACAGGTCGATAATACCCTCGTACTTC.

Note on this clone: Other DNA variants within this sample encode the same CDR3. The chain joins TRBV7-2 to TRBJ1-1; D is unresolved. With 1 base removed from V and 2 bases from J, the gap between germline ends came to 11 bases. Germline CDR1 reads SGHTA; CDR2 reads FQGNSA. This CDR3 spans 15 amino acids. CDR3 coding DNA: TGTGCCAGCAGCTTAGGCGGGAGGTCCAACACTGAAGCTTTCTTT. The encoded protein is CASSLGGRSNTEAFF.

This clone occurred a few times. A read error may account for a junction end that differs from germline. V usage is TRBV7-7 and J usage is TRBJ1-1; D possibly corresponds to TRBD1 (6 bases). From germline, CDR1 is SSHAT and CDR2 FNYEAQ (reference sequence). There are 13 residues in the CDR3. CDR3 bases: TGTGCTAGCAGCTCGGGACAGAACACTGAAGCTTTCTTT. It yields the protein CASSSGQNTEAFF.

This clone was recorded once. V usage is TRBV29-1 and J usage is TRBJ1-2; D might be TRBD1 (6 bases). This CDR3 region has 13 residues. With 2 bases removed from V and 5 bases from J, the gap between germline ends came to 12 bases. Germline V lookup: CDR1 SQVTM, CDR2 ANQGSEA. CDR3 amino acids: CSVELRGAYGYTF. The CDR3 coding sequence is TGCAGCGTTGAACTACGGGGGGCGTATGGCTACACCTTC.

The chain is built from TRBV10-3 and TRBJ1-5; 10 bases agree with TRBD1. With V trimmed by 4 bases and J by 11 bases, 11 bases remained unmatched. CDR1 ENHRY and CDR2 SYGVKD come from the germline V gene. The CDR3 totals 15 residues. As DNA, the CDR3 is TGTGCCATCAGTGCTGTGACAGGGGGCGGGAAGGCCCAGCATTTT. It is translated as CAISAVTGGGKAQHF.

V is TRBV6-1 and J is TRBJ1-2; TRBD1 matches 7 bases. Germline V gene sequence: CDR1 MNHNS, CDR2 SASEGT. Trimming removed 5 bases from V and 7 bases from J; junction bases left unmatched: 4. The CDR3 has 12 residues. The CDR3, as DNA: TGTGCCAGCAGTCGCCGACAGGGTGGCTACACCTTC. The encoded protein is CASSRRQGGYTF.

The CDR3 sequence: CASRLVAGVITGELFF. Here the CDR3 DNA reads TGTGCCAGCAGACTGGTAGCGGGAGTCATCACCGGGGAGCTGTTTTTT. The V and J genes are TRBV28 and TRBJ2-2; TRBD2 matches 9 bases. The CDR3 extends over 16 amino acids. V shed 6 bases, J shed 4 bases, and the junction held 9 bases outside the gene matches. Germline V CDR1 and CDR2: MDHEN, SYDVKM. The variable domain in full, with the rest retrieved from reference TRBV28 and TRBJ2-2, is DVKVTQSSRYLVKRTGEKVFLECVQDMDHENMFWYRQDPGLGLRLIYFSYDVKMKEKGDIPEGYSVSREKKERFSLILESASTNQTSMYLCASRLVAGVITGELFFGEGSRLTVL.

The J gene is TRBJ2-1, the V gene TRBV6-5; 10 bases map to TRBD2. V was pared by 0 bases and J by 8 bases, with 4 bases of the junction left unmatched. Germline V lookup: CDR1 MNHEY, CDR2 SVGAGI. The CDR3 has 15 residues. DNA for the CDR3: TGTGCCAGCAGTTACTCGCCAGCGGGAGGGGATGAGCAGTTCTTC. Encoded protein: CASSYSPAGGDEQFF.

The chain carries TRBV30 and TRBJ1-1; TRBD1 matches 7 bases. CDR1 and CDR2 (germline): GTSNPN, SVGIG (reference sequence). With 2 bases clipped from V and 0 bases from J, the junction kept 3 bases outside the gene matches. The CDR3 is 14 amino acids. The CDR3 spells CAWSHRGLNTEAFF. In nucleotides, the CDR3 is TGTGCCTGGAGTCACAGGGGATTGAACACTGAAGCTTTCTTT.

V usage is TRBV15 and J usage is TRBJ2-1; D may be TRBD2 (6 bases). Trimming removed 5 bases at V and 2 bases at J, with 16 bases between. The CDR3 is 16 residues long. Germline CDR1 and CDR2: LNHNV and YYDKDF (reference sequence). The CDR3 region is CATSFIRGGAYNEQFF. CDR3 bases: TGTGCCACCAGCTTTATTAGGGGAGGCGCCTACAATGAGCAGTTCTTC.

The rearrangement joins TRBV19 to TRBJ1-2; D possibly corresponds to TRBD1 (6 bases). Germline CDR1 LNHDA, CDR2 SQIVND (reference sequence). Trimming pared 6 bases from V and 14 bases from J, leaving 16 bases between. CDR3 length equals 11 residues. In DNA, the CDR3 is TGTGCCAGTAGCAAAGGGTGGGGGCGAACCTTC. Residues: CASSKGWGRTF.

Here the CDR3 reads CASSGRGGGEGGYGYTF. The CDR3 DNA reads as TGTGCCAGCAGTGGTCGGGGAGGGGGGGAAGGAGGCTATGGCTACACCTTC. The chain carries TRBV25-1 and TRBJ1-2; D is possibly TRBD1 (6 bases). The germline V gene encodes CDR1 MGHDK and CDR2 SYGVNS. The CDR3 extends over 17 amino acids. The germline V and J ends were trimmed by 4 bases and 4 bases, with 22 bases remaining between them.

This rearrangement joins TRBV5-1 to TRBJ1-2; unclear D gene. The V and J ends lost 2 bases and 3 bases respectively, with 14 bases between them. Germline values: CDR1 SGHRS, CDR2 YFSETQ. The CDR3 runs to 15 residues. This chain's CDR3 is CASSLGQEGYYGYTF. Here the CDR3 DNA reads TGCGCCAGCAGCTTAGGTCAGGAAGGTTACTATGGCTACACCTTC.

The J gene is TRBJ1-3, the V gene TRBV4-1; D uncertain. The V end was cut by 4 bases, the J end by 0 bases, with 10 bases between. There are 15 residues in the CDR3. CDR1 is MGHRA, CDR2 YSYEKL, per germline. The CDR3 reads CASSPTRASGNTIYF. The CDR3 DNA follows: TGCGCCAGCAGCCCTACGCGGGCCTCTGGAAACACCATATATTTT.

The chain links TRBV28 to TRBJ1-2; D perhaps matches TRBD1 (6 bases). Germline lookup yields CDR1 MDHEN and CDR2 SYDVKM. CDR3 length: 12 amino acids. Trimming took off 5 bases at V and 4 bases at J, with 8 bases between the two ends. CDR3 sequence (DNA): TGTGCCAGCAGTCCCAGGGGCTATGGCTACACCTTC. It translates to CASSPRGYGYTF.

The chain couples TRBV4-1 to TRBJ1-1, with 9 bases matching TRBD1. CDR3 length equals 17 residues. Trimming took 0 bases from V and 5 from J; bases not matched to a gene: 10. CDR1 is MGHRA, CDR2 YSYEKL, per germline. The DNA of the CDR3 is TGCGCCAGCAGCCAAGATCGAATGACAGGGGGACTGACTGAAGCTTTCTTT. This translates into CASSQDRMTGGLTEAFF.

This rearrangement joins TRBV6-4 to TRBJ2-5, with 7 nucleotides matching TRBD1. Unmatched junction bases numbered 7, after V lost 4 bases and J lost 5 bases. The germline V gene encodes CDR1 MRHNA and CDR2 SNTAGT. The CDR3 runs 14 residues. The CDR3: CASSATDRSETQYF. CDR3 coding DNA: TGTGCCAGCAGTGCCACGGACAGGTCTGAGACCCAGTACTTC.